This paragraph reports one T cell receptor (beta chain). Antigen: not known. This sample is part of a study of shared clonotypes between healthy human individuals. TCRdb's copy holds only in-frame clones and misses some; the assay was immunoSEQ multiplex PCR. The sample yields roughly 2,300,000 clones, approximately 90% seen once. V shed 0 bases, J shed 5 bases, and the junction held 11 bases outside the gene matches. The CDR3 is made up of 17 amino acids. CDR1 SGDLS and CDR2 YYNGEE come from the germline V gene. Study findings and constraints: Sharing of clonotypes among donors was expected to vary with sequencing depth. About 5% of naive CD4 clonotypes were shared across four donors.

Sequenced input: naive CD4+ T cells from PBMCs. Stated subset: CD45RA+ positively selected. The genes are TRBV9 and TRBJ2-4; TRBD2 agrees at 7 bases. The receptor comes from a man aged 18 to 29 in good health. Some clones in this sample may be carry-over from other donors' samples. CDR3 sequence: CASSVDPGTKPQNIQYF. The CDR3 coding sequence is TGTGCCAGCAGCGTAGACCCCGGGACTAAACCCCAAAACATTCAGTACTTC.